These 21 T cell receptor beta chains originate from one sample sequenced in a study of beta chain features in type 1 diabetes. General study points: When Type 1 diabetes patients were examined, their TCRB CDR3s proved moderately but significantly shorter in all four CD4+ subsets.

TCRB transcripts that were expressed got sequenced, as all of the isolated RNA had been reverse transcribed. Method: immunoSEQ multiplex PCR; TCRdb's copy keeps in-frame clones and lacks some. Among some 280,000 clones listed, 14% were seen once. No antigen is known for these receptors. The sequencing input was naive CD4+ T cells from blood. These receptors were taken from a man aged 25 to 40 with type 1 diabetes.

The rearrangement joins TRBV27 to TRBJ1-1, with D hard to call. This CDR3 region has 13 residues. Germline V lookup: CDR1 MNHEY, CDR2 SMNVEV (reference sequence). Trimming cost V 2 bases and J 7 bases, with 11 bases left between them. The CDR3 here is CASSLTTRDEAFF. The CDR3 DNA is TGTGCCAGCAGTTTAACGACGCGGGATGAAGCTTTCTTT.

The chain combines TRBV6-1 with TRBJ2-1; TRBD2 is a possible D gene (5 bases). The CDR3 covers 13 residues. From germline, CDR1 is MNHNS and CDR2 SASEGT. With 6 bases removed from V and 6 bases from J, the gap between germline ends came to 12 bases. The CDR3 region is CASREEFVNEQFF. Written as DNA, the CDR3 is TGTGCCAGCAGGGAGGAATTTGTCAATGAGCAGTTCTTC.

CDR3 bases: TGCGCCAGCAGTAAGCAAGGACTAGCGGGAGTCAATGAGCAGTTCTTC. Protein sequence: CASSKQGLAGVNEQFF. The rearrangement uses TRBV5-1 and TRBJ2-1; TRBD2 aligns across 13 bases. Per the germline V gene, CDR1 is SGHRS and CDR2 is YFSETQ. The CDR3 runs 16 residues. The V gene end was trimmed by 5 bases and the J gene end by 6 bases; junction bases not matched to a gene: 8. The full variable domain, rest sourced from reference TRBV5-1 and TRBJ2-1, is KAGVTQTPRYLIKTRGQQVTLSCSPISGHRSVSWYQQTPGQGLQFLFEYFSETQRNKGNFPGRFSGRQFSNSRSEMNVSTLELGDSALYLCASSKQGLAGVNEQFFGPGTRLTVL.

The table lists this clone with a few counts. The chain has TRBV18 and TRBJ1-5; D is perhaps TRBD1 (6 bases). V lost 6 bases and J 6 bases, leaving 15 bases between the germline ends. The CDR3 has 14 amino acids. Per the germline V gene, CDR1 is KGHSH and CDR2 is LQKENI. In DNA form, the CDR3 reads TGTGCCAGCTCCCCCATAGGGGACACTCAGCCCCAGCATTTT. As protein: CASSPIGDTQPQHF.

The chain joins TRBV19 to TRBJ1-1; D is unclear. The V end lost 5 bases, the J end lost 3 bases, and 10 bases lay between the germline ends. The CDR3 extends over 13 amino acids. Germline V gene sequence: CDR1 LNHDA, CDR2 SQIVND (reference sequence). The CDR3 loop reads CASSWSRDTEAFF. Written as DNA, the CDR3 is TGTGCCAGTAGTTGGTCTCGAGACACTGAAGCTTTCTTT.

The V call is TRBV6-6, the J call TRBJ2-7, with 10 bases aligning to TRBD2. Germline CDR1 reads MNHNY; CDR2 reads SVGAGI (reference sequence). The J segment lost 6 bases and the V segment lost 4 bases, leaving 6 bases of the junction unmatched. The CDR3 is 14 residues long. DNA for the CDR3: TGTGCCAGCAGTTTCGCTAGCGGGAGTTTCGAGCAGTACTTC. Translating gives CASSFASGSFEQYF.

CDR3 DNA sequence: TGCGCCAGCAGCGAGGACAGGGTGTTTGATGGCTACACCTTC. This gives the protein CASSEDRVFDGYTF. The gene calls are TRBV5-1 and TRBJ1-2; 8 bases agree with TRBD1. The ends lost 4 bases at V and 6 bases at J; junction bases unmatched: 8. This CDR3 contains 14 residues. Germline CDR1 and CDR2: SGHRS and YFSETQ.

The CDR3 coding sequence is TGCAGCGTTGAAACACCAAGTCTCGATGAGCAGTTCTTC. Translated, it gives CSVETPSLDEQFF. This chain links TRBV29-1 with TRBJ2-1; no definite D call. In germline, CDR1 is SQVTM, CDR2 ANQGSEA. V lost 2 bases, J lost 8 bases, and 13 bases lay in between. There are 13 residues in the CDR3.

This clone has just a few counts. The chain recombines TRBV6-6 with TRBJ1-1, with D possibly being TRBD1 (6 bases). Germline CDR1 and CDR2: MNHNY and SVGAGI (reference sequence). V dropped 5 bases and J dropped 10 bases, with 14 bases sitting between them. This CDR3 is built from 12 residues. The CDR3 nucleotides read TGTGCCAGCAGTCCAGGGGAAGGTGGAGCTTTCTTT. It specifies CASSPGEGGAFF.

The chain has TRBV18 and TRBJ2-1; 10 bases map to TRBD1. The germline gives CDR1 KGHSH, CDR2 LQKENI. The V gene end was trimmed by 5 bases and the J gene end by 8 bases; junction bases not matched to a gene: 12. This CDR3 comprises 16 residues. This CDR3 reads CASSTGFGTGVDEQFF. CDR3 in DNA: TGTGCCAGCTCAACCGGATTTGGGACAGGGGTGGATGAGCAGTTCTTC.

This clone was seen only a few times. Other DNA sequences in the same sample also yield this CDR3. V and J are TRBV19 and TRBJ2-1; 8 bases are a match to TRBD2. J gave up 4 bases and V 1 base, and 3 bases lay outside the gene matches. Germline assignment: CDR1 LNHDA and CDR2 SQIVND (reference sequence). CDR3 length equals 15 residues. CDR3 DNA: TGTGCCAGTAGTATAGGGCTAGCGGGTTACAATGAGCAGTTCTTC. It is translated as CASSIGLAGYNEQFF.

This clone appeared a few times. This chain uses TRBV5-1 with TRBJ2-3; 9 positions agree with TRBD1. This CDR3 region has 14 residues. Looked up from germline, CDR1 is SGHRS and CDR2 is YFSETQ. J gave up 4 bases and V 1 base, and 1 base lay outside the gene matches. CDR3 nucleotide sequence: TGCGCCAGCAGCTTGAGACAGGGGGCAGATACGCAGTATTTT. As protein: CASSLRQGADTQYF.

V is TRBV27 and J is TRBJ2-1, with 8 bases fitting TRBD2. CDR3 length: 15 residues. Germline-derived CDR1 and CDR2 are MNHEY and SMNVEV (reference sequence). V lost 1 base to trimming and J lost 2 bases; unmatched junction nucleotides: 1. The CDR3 DNA follows: TGTGCCAGCAGTTTATGGGGACTAGCCTACAATGAGCAGTTCTTC. This gives the protein CASSLWGLAYNEQFF.

This chain links TRBV27 with TRBJ2-5; D perhaps matches TRBD1 (6 bases). Trimming took 5 bases from V and 4 from J, leaving 14 bases between them. Looked up from germline, CDR1 is MNHEY and CDR2 is SMNVEV (reference sequence). The CDR3 is 14 amino acids. Here the CDR3 reads CASSPQGRIETQYF. In nucleotides, the CDR3 is TGTGCCAGCAGTCCACAGGGTCGGATAGAGACCCAGTACTTC.

Only a few counts were recorded for this clone. V and J are TRBV9 and TRBJ2-1; perhaps TRBD1 as D (6 bases). Germline assignment: CDR1 SGDLS and CDR2 YYNGEE. Trimming left V 1 base short and J 7 bases short, with 18 bases between. The CDR3 totals 16 residues. This CDR3 reads CASSVFSQGLANEQFF. CDR3 coding DNA: TGTGCCAGCAGCGTATTCTCCCAGGGGTTAGCAAATGAGCAGTTCTTC.

The J gene is TRBJ2-1, the V gene TRBV7-9, with 8 bases identical to TRBD2. The V gene's germline CDR1 is SEHNR and CDR2 FQNEAQ (reference sequence). Unmatched junction bases numbered 8, after V lost 1 base and J lost 6 bases. This CDR3 comprises 16 residues. In DNA form, the CDR3 reads TGTGCCAGCAGCTTAGTGCTAGCGGGCCCTCCCAATGAGCAGTTCTTC. Its translation is CASSLVLAGPPNEQFF.

The chain carries TRBV7-2 and TRBJ2-5; D may be TRBD2 (6 bases). CDR3 size: 13 residues. In germline, CDR1 is SGHTA, CDR2 FQGNSA. V was cut by 3 bases and J by 6 bases, with 11 bases left in between. The CDR3 bases are TGTGCCAGCAGCTTCGGGAGTCTTCAGACCCAGTACTTC. Translation: CASSFGSLQTQYF.

This clone was detected a few times. The V and J genes are TRBV4-3 and TRBJ2-1; TRBD2 matches at 7 bases. CDR1 and CDR2 from the germline V gene are LGHNA and YSLEER. The CDR3 covers 13 residues. Losses at the gene ends were 0 bases for V and 9 bases for J; bases not matched to a gene: 2. The CDR3 loop is CASSQDSGGEQFF. Here the CDR3 DNA reads TGCGCCAGCAGCCAAGATTCGGGGGGTGAGCAGTTCTTC.

This clone was counted between two and nine times. The chain has TRBV29-1 and TRBJ2-1, with TRBD2 as a possible D gene (5 bases). CDR3 length equals 13 residues. The germline V gene encodes CDR1 SQVTM and CDR2 ANQGSEA. The V gene lost 5 bases and the J gene lost 3 bases, with 11 bases spanning the gap. The DNA for the CDR3 is TGCAGCGTTCGTGAGGGAATCTACAATGAGCAGTTCTTC. It yields the protein CSVREGIYNEQFF.

V usage is TRBV30 and J usage is TRBJ2-1, with 7 bases fitting TRBD2. CDR3 length equals 12 residues. The germline V gene has CDR1 GTSNPN and CDR2 SVGIG (reference sequence). V shed 7 bases, J shed 4 bases, and the junction held 4 bases outside the gene matches. CDR3 bases: TGTGCCTTCAGCGGGAATTACAATGAGCAGTTCTTC. Its protein product is CAFSGNYNEQFF.

This clone was seen a handful of times. This specimen includes other DNA sequences encoding the same CDR3. This chain connects TRBV18 to TRBJ2-2, with 8 positions matching TRBD1. The CDR3 has 15 residues. V lost 6 bases and J lost 2; bases outside the gene matches: 5. Looked up from germline, CDR1 is KGHSH and CDR2 is LQKENI. CDR3 protein: CASSLGQANTGELFF. The CDR3, as DNA: TGTGCCAGCTCGCTGGGACAGGCTAACACCGGGGAGCTGTTTTTT.